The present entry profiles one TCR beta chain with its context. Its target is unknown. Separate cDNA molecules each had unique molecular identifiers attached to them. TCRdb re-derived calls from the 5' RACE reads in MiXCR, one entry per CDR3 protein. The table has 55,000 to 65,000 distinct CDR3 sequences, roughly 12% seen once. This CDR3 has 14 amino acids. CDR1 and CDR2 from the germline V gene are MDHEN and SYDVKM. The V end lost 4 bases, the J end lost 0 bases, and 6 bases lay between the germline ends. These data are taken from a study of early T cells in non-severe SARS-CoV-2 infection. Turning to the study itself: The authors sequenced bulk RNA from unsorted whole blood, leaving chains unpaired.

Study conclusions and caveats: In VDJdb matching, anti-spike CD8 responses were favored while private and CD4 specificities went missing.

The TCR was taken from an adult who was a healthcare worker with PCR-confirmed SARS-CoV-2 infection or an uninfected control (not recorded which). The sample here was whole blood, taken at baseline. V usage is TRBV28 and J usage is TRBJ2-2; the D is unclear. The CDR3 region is CASSSLPNTGELFF. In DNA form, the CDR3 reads TGTGCCAGCAGTTCCCTTCCGAACACCGGGGAGCTGTTTTTT.